These 13 T cell receptor beta chains were sequenced from one sample in a study of CD8 T cells in ankylosing spondylitis. TCRdb re-derived calls from the 5' RACE reads in MiXCR, one entry per CDR3 protein. The repertoire holds some 17,000 distinct CDR3 sequences, with 8% to 9% as singletons. The sample taken for sequencing was blood. These receptor sequences come from a male donor with ankylosing spondylitis or in good health (not recorded which).

In this sample, this clonotype turned up many times. The V and J genes are TRBV29-1 and TRBJ1-5, with D perhaps TRBD1 (5 bases). This CDR3 is built from 13 residues. V dropped 6 bases and J dropped 3 bases, with 12 bases sitting between them. Looked up from germline, CDR1 is SQVTM and CDR2 is ANQGSEA. For the CDR3, the DNA is TGCAGCGTCGCTGACAGCAACAATCAGCCCCAGCATTTT. This sequence encodes CSVADSNNQPQHF.

The sample holds a few counts of this clonotype. The J gene is TRBJ2-2, the V gene TRBV20-1, with D perhaps TRBD1 (6 bases). V was trimmed by 6 bases and J by 2 bases, leaving 10 bases between them. Germline values: CDR1 DFQATT, CDR2 SNEGSKA (reference sequence). The CDR3 has 13 residues. For the CDR3, the DNA is TGCAGTGCCCGTGGGGGCAACACCGGGGAGCTGTTTTTT. Protein product: CSARGGNTGELFF.

As to this clonotype: The junction shows a germline mismatch at one end, possibly a read error. The chain joins TRBV20-1 to TRBJ2-3; 7 bases are a match to TRBD1. This CDR3 is 15 amino acids long. Looked up from germline, CDR1 is DFQATT and CDR2 is SNEGSKA (reference sequence). The CDR3: CSARDGTDYTDMQYF. The CDR3 DNA is TGCAGTGCTAGAGATGGGACAGATTACACAGATATGCAGTATTTT.

This clonotype occurred many times. The genes are TRBV12-3 or TRBV12-4 and TRBJ2-3; 7 bases are a match to TRBD1. V lost 7 bases to trimming and J lost 2 bases; unmatched junction nucleotides: 6. The CDR3 is 14 residues long. This CDR3 is CASTLQGPTDTQYF. The CDR3 coding sequence is TGTGCCAGCACATTACAGGGGCCCACAGATACGCAGTATTTT.

Ten or more counts support this clonotype. The V call is TRBV12-3 or TRBV12-4, the J call TRBJ1-5, with D possibly being TRBD1 (6 bases). The ends were cut back, 3 bases at V and 0 bases at J, with 9 bases in the middle. CDR3 size: 15 residues. CDR3 nucleotides: TGTGCCAGCAGTTTGGGGGCTATTAGCAATCAGCCCCAGCATTTT. Its protein is CASSLGAISNQPQHF.

This clonotype was detected many times. The chain links TRBV5-1 to TRBJ1-4, with 7 nucleotides matching TRBD1. CDR1 is SGHRS and CDR2 is YFSETQ in the germline V gene. Trimming took 6 bases from V and 0 from J; bases not matched to a gene: 8. The CDR3 consists of 16 residues. CDR3 sequence reads: CASKGTAATTNEKLFF. The DNA for the CDR3 is TGCGCCAGCAAAGGGACAGCAGCAACAACTAATGAAAAACTGTTTTTT. Full variable domain (outside the CDR3, taken from reference TRBV5-1 and TRBJ1-4): KAGVTQTPRYLIKTRGQQVTLSCSPISGHRSVSWYQQTPGQGLQFLFEYFSETQRNKGNFPGRFSGRQFSNSRSEMNVSTLELGDSALYLCASKGTAATTNEKLFFGSGTQLSVL.

Ten or more counts support this clonotype. As DNA, the CDR3 is TGCAGCGTTGTGCGGGACCGCACAGATACGCAGTATTTT. It translates to CSVVRDRTDTQYF. The chain employs TRBV29-1 and TRBJ2-3, with D perhaps TRBD2 (6 bases). Trimming took off 4 bases at V and 1 base at J, with 9 bases between the two ends. CDR1 and CDR2 (germline): SQVTM, ANQGSEA. The CDR3 extends over 13 amino acids.

This clonotype was observed at least ten times. The chain recombines TRBV7-2 with TRBJ2-3; D is ambiguous. The CDR3 covers 14 residues. Trimming cost V 3 bases and J 4 bases, with 11 bases left between them. Germline V gives CDR1 SGHTA, CDR2 FQGNSA. CDR3 in amino acids: CASSLGYPPDTQYF. CDR3 sequence (DNA): TGTGCCAGCAGCTTGGGCTATCCGCCAGATACGCAGTATTTT.

This clonotype was counted many times. V is TRBV18 and J is TRBJ2-1; unclear D gene. Germline V gene data show CDR1 as KGHSH and CDR2 as LQKENI. CDR3 size: 11 residues. V was clipped by 0 bases and J by 10 bases, with 4 bases between them. For the CDR3, the DNA is TGTGCCAGCTCACCACCCGGCGAGCAGTTCTTC. Its protein product is CASSPPGEQFF.

This clonotype was detected only a few times. The CDR3 nucleotides read TGTGCCAGTGGGACTAGCGGAAGCAATGAGCAGTTCTTC. Translated, it gives CASGTSGSNEQFF. The chain employs TRBV19 and TRBJ2-1; 11 bases fit TRBD2. CDR3 length: 13 amino acids. Trimming cost V 8 bases and J 6 bases; bases outside gene matches: 3. Germline V gives CDR1 LNHDA, CDR2 SQIVND (reference sequence).

There are a few counts of this clonotype. The chain recombines TRBV5-5 with TRBJ2-1; 9 bases align to TRBD1. Germline CDR1 is SGHKS and CDR2 is YYEKEE (reference sequence). J lost 7 bases, V lost 4 bases, and 15 bases had no gene match. There are 17 residues in the CDR3. The DNA of the CDR3 is TGTGCCAGCAGCCCAAGGACAGGGGAAGGGGATGGAAATGAGCAGTTCTTC. Translating gives CASSPRTGEGDGNEQFF.

This clonotype was recorded at least ten times. The rearrangement joins TRBV20-1 to TRBJ2-3, with D unclear. The CDR3 contains 13 residues. CDR1 and CDR2 (germline): DFQATT, SNEGSKA (reference sequence). V lost 6 bases, J lost 1 base, and 11 bases lay in between. CDR3 sequence (DNA): TGCAGTGCCCCCGGGCATGGCACAGATACGCAGTATTTT. It is translated as CSAPGHGTDTQYF.

This clonotype was seen a few times. CDR3 in DNA: TGTGCCAGCAGAAGGACTAGCGGCAAAGATACGCAGTATTTT. It codes for CASRRTSGKDTQYF. The gene calls are TRBV6-6 and TRBJ2-3; 10 bases line up with TRBD2. CDR3 length: 14 residues. In germline, CDR1 is MNHNY, CDR2 SVGAGI (reference sequence). Germline trimming cut 6 bases from V and 5 bases from J; bases unmatched to any gene: 5.